This T cell receptor beta chain was sequenced in a study of OX40 agonist ivuxolimab in advanced cancers. Here immunoSEQ multiplex PCR was the method, and the copy in TCRdb shows in-frame clones only, minus some. The sample carries over 75,000 clones, 80% to 95% recorded once. Trimming removed 0 bases at V and 2 bases at J, with 11 bases between. The germline CDR1 and CDR2 sequences are MGHRA and YSYEKL. The CDR3 is 15 amino acids. The TCR sequence derives from an adult with an advanced solid tumor such as melanoma, head and neck, liver or kidney cancer. This rearrangement joins TRBV4-1 to TRBJ2-7; D gene unclear. The starting material was CD4+ or CD8+ T cells sorted from blood, obtained in a trial of the OX40 agonist ivuxolimab. This CDR3 reads CASSQDEAGTYEQYF. The CDR3 nucleotides read TGCGCCAGCAGCCAAGACGAGGCAGGCACCTACGAGCAGTACTTC.